This record looks at one TCR beta chain sequence and its context. This specimen comes from a study of blood T cell repertoires in COVID-19. Study-level background: There were acute and convalescent COVID-19 samples, and they came from the United States, Italy and Spain. The analysed material was cDNA or gDNA that came from T cells, B-cell-depleted T cells, or PBMCs.

Profiling relied on immunoSEQ multiplex PCR, and the TCRdb table lists in-frame clones only, not all of them. Of approximately 300,000 clones listed, 75% to 90% were seen once; the top ten hold roughly 5%. Cohort assignment relied on participant-reported clinical history. Either two negative PCRs, clearance, or symptom resolution qualified Cohort 3 donors as recovered. The sequence came from a man in his fifties or sixties who had recovered from COVID-19. The sample consisted of PBMCs or T cells enriched from blood (not recorded which).

CDR3 loop: CATSPEAARTDTQYF. The CDR3 DNA reads TGTGCCACCAGTCCCGAGGCAGCTCGCACAGATACGCAGTATTTT. V is TRBV24-1 and J is TRBJ2-3; no firm D call. The CDR3 loop spans 15 amino acids. The ends were cut back, 6 bases at V and 1 base at J, with 13 bases in the middle. Germline CDR1 and CDR2: KGHDR and SFDVKD.